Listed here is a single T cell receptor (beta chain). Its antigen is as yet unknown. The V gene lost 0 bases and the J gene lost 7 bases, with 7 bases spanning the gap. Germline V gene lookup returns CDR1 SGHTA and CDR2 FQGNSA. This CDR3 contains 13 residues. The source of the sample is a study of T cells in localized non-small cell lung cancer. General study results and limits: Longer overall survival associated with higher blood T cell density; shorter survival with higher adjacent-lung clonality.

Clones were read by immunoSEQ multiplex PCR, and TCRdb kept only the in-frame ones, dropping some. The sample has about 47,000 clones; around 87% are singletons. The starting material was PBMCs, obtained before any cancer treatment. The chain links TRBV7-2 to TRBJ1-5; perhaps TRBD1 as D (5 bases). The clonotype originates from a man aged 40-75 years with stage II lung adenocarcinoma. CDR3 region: CASSLAWGQPQHF. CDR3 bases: TGTGCCAGCAGCTTAGCATGGGGGCAGCCCCAGCATTTT.